This T cell receptor beta chain was captured by sequencing in a study of regulatory T cells in long-lasting Graves disease. Trimming cost V 5 bases and J 2 bases, with 16 bases left between them. This CDR3 spans 16 amino acids. HTBI primers from iRepertoire and Arm-PCR of CDR3 regions yielded the TCR beta libraries. One entry per CDR3 protein, called by TCRdb with MiXCR from the multiplex PCR reads. Here the sample spans 500,000 to 800,000 distinct CDR3 sequences, 25% to 35% being singletons. Whole-study results and caveats: Favored usage of TRBV28, TRBJ1-2 and TRBJ2-5 was recorded in persistent disease.

Documented time point: persistent/refractory GD, antithyroid drugs over 5 years with positive TRAb. Making the TCR library involved RNA that had been extracted from PBMCs. As regards this clonotype: Its antigen remains unknown.

The chain has TRBV12-3 or TRBV12-4 and TRBJ1-3, with a possible D match to TRBD1 (6 bases). The sequence was collected from a female donor with Graves disease. This material consisted of peripheral blood mononuclear cells (PBMCs), taken when the disease was refractory, from a patient treated with antithyroid drugs. The CDR3 nucleotides are TGTGCCAGCAGTCCTTCGAGGGGGGGCGCTGGAAACACCATATATTTT. Translation: CASSPSRGGAGNTIYF.